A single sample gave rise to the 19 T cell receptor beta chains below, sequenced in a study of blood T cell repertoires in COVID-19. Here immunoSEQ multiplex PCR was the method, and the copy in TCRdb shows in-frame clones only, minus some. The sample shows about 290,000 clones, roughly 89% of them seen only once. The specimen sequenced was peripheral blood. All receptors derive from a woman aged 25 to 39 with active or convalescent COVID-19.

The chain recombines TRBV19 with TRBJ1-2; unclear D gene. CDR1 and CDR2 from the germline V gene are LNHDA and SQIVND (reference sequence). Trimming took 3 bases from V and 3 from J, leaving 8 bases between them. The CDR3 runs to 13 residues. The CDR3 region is CASSIQVDYGYTF. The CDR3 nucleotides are TGTGCCAGTAGTATTCAGGTAGACTATGGCTACACCTTC.

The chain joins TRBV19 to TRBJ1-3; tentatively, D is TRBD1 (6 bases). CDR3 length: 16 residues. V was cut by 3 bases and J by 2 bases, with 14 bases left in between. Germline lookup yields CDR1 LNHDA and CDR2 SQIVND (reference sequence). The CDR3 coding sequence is TGTGCCAGTAGTATGCGTGGACAGCTTCCTGGAAACACCATATATTTT. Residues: CASSMRGQLPGNTIYF.

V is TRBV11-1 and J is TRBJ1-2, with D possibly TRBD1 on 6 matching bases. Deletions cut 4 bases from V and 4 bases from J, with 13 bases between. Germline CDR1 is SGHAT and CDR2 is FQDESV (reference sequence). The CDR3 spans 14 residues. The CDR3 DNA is TGTGCCAGCAGCTCAGGGGCGGACGGCTATGGCTACACCTTC. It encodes CASSSGADGYGYTF.

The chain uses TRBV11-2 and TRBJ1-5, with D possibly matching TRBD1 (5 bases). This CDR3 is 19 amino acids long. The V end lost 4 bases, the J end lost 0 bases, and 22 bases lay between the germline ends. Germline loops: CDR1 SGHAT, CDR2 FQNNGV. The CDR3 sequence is CASSSVRSKTEDSNQPQHF. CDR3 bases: TGTGCCAGCAGCTCAGTCCGTTCGAAGACAGAGGATAGCAATCAGCCCCAGCATTTT.

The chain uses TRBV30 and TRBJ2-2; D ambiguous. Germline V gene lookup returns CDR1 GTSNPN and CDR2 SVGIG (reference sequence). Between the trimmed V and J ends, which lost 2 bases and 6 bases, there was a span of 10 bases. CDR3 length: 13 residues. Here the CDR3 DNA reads TGTGCCTGGAGTCAATCGATAGCCGGGGAGCTGTTTTTT. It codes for CAWSQSIAGELFF.

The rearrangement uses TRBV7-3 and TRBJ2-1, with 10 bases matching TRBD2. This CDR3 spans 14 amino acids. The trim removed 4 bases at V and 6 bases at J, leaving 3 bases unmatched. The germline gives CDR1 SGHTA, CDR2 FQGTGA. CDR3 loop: CASSSAGGFNEQFF. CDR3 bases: TGTGCCAGCAGCTCAGCGGGGGGGTTCAATGAGCAGTTCTTC.

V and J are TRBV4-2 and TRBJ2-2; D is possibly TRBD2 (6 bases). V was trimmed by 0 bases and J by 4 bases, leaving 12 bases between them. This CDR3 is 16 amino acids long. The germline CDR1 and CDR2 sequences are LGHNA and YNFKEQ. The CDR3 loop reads CASSQDTGVPTGELFF. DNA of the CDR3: TGTGCCAGCAGCCAAGATACGGGGGTCCCCACCGGGGAGCTGTTTTTT.

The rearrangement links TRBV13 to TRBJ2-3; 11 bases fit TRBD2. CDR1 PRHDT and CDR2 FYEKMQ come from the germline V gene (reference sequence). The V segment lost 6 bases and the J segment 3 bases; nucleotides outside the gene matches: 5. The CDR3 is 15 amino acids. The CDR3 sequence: CASSLTSGATDTQYF. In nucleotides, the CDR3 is TGTGCCAGCAGTTTGACTAGCGGGGCTACAGATACGCAGTATTTT. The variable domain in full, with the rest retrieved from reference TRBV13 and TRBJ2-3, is AAGVIQSPRHLIKEKRETATLKCYPIPRHDTVYWYQQGPGQDPQFLISFYEKMQSDKGSIPDRFSAQQFSDYHSELNMSSLELGDSALYFCASSLTSGATDTQYFGPGTRLTVL.

The CDR3 DNA reads as TGTGCCAGCTCACCCCAGGGTGGGGAGAACACCGGGGAGCTGTTTTTT. Its protein is CASSPQGGENTGELFF. The chain joins TRBV18 to TRBJ2-2, with D possibly TRBD1 on 5 matching bases. V was pared by 3 bases and J by 1 base, with 12 bases between. Germline lookup yields CDR1 KGHSH and CDR2 LQKENI. The CDR3 runs 16 residues.

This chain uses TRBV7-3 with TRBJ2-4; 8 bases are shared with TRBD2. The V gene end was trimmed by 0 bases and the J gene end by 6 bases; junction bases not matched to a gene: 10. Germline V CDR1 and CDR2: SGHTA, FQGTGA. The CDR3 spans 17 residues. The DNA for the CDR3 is TGTGCCAGCAGCTTAACTTTCCAGCGGGGGTCACCAAACATTCAGTACTTC. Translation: CASSLTFQRGSPNIQYF.

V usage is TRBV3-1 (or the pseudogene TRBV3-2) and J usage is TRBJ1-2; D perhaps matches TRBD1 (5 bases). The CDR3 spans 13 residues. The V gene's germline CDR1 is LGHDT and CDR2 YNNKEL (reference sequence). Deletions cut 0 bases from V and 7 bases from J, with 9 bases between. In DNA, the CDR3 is TGTGCCAGCAGCCAAGATTCCAGGGCTGGCTACACCTTC. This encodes CASSQDSRAGYTF.

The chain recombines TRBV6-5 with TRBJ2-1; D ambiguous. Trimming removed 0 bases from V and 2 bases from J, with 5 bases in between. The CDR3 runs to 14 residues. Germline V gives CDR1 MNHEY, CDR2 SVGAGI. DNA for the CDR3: TGTGCCAGCAGTTACTCTGGGCCCTACAATGAGCAGTTCTTC. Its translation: CASSYSGPYNEQFF.

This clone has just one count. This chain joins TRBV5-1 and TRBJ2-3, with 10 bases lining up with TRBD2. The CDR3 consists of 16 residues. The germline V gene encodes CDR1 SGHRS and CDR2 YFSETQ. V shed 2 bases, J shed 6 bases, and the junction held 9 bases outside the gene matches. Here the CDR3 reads CASSLLAGNPGDTQYF. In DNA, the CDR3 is TGCGCCAGCAGCTTACTAGCGGGGAACCCCGGGGATACGCAGTATTTT.

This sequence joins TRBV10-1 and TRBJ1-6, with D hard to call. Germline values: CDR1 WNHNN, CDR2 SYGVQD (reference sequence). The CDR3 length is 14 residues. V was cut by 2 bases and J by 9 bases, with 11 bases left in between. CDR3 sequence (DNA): TGCGCCAGCAGTGAGGCCCGAGGGAGTTCACCCCTCCACTTT. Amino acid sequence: CASSEARGSSPLHF.

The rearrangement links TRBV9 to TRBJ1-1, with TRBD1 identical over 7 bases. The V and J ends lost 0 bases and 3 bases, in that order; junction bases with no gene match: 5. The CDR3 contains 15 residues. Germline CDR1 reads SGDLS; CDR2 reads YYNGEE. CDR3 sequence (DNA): TGTGCCAGCAGCGTAGGACAGGGCTTTGACACTGAAGCTTTCTTT. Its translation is CASSVGQGFDTEAFF. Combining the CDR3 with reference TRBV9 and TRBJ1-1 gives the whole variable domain DSGVTQTPKHLITATGQRVTLRCSPRSGDLSVYWYQQSLDQGLQFLIQYYNGEERAKGNILERFSAQQFPDLHSELNLSSLELGDSALYFCASSVGQGFDTEAFFGQGTRLTVV.

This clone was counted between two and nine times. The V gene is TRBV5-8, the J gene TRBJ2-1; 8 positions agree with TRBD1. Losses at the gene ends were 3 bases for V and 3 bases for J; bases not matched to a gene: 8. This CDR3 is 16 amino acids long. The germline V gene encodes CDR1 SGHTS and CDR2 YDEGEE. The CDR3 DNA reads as TGTGCCAGCAGCTCCTTCTACAGGGGGGACTACAATGAGCAGTTCTTC. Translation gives CASSSFYRGDYNEQFF.

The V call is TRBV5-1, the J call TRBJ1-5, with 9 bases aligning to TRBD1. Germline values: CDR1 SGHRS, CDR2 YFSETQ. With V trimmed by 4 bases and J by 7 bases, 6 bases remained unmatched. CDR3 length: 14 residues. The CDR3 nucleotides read TGCGCCAGCAGCCTCGGACAGGGGATCCAGCCCCAGCATTTT. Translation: CASSLGQGIQPQHF. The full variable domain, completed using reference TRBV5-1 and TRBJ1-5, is KAGVTQTPRYLIKTRGQQVTLSCSPISGHRSVSWYQQTPGQGLQFLFEYFSETQRNKGNFPGRFSGRQFSNSRSEMNVSTLELGDSALYLCASSLGQGIQPQHFGDGTRLSIL.

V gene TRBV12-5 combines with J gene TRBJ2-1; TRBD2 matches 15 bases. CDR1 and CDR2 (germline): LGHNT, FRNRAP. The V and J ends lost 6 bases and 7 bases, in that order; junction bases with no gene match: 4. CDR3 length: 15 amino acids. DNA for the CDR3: TGTGCTAGTGGCCCCGGGACTAGCGGGGGGAATGAGCAGTTCTTC. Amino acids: CASGPGTSGGNEQFF.

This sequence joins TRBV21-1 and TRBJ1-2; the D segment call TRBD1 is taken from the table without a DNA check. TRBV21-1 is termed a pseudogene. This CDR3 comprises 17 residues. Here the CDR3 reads CASTKWGSHRGAYGYTF. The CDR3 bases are TGTGCCAGCACTAAATGGGGCTCACACCGAGGTGCCTATGGCTACACCTTC.